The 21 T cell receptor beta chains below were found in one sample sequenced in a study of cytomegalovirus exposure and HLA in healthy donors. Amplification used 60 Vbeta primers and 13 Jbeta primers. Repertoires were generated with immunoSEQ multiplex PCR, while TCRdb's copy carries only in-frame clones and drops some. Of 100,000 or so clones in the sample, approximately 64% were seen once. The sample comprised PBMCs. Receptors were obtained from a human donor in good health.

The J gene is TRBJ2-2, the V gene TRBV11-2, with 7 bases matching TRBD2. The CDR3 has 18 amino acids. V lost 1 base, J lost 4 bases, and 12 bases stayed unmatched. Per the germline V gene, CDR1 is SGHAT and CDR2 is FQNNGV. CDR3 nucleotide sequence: TGTGCCAGCAGCTTAGGTCTTGGACTAGGTGAAGGCACCGGGGAGCTGTTTTTT. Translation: CASSLGLGLGEGTGELFF.

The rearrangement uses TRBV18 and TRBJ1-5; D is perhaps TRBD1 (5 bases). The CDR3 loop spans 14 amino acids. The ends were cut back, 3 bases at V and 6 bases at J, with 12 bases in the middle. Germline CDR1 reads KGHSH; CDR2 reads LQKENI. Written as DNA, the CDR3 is TGTGCCAGCTCACCGGCAGACACAGGTCAGCCCCAGCATTTT. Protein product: CASSPADTGQPQHF.

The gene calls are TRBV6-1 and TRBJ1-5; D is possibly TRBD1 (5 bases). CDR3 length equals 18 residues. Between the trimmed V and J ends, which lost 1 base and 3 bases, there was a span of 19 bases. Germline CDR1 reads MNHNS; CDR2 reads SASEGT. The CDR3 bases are TGTGCCAGCAGTGAAGTCCAGGGAGGAAGGGCTACCAATCAGCCCCAGCATTTT. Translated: CASSEVQGGRATNQPQHF.

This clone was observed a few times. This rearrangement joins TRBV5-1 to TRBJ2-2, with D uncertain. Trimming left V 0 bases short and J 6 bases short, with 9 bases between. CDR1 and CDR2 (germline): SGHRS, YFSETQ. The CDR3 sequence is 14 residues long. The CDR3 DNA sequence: TGCGCCAGCAGCTTGGGTAGTTACCCCGGGGAGCTGTTTTTT. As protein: CASSLGSYPGELFF. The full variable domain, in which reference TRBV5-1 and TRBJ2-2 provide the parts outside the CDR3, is KAGVTQTPRYLIKTRGQQVTLSCSPISGHRSVSWYQQTPGQGLQFLFEYFSETQRNKGNFPGRFSGRQFSNSRSEMNVSTLELGDSALYLCASSLGSYPGELFFGEGSRLTVL.

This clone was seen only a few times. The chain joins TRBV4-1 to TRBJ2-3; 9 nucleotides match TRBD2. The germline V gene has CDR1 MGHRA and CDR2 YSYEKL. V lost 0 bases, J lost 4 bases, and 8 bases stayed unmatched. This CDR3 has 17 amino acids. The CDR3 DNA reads TGCGCCAGCAGCCAAGACCTTAGCGGGAGCCAGGCAGATACGCAGTATTTT. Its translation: CASSQDLSGSQADTQYF.

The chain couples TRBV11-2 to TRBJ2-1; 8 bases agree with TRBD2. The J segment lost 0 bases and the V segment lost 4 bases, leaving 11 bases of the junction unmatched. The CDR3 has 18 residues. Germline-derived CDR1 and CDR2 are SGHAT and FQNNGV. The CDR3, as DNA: TGTGCCAGCAGCTCCCGTGTCATTAGCGGGGTCTCCTACAATGAGCAGTTCTTC. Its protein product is CASSSRVISGVSYNEQFF.

The CDR3 reads CASSFLGGPGELFF. CDR3 nucleotide sequence: TGTGCCAGCAGTTTTCTAGGGGGACCCGGGGAGCTGTTTTTT. The J gene is TRBJ2-2, the V gene TRBV27, with a tentative D call TRBD1 (6 bases). With 3 bases removed from V and 6 bases from J, the gap between germline ends came to 11 bases. CDR3 length equals 14 residues. Germline values: CDR1 MNHEY, CDR2 SMNVEV (reference sequence).

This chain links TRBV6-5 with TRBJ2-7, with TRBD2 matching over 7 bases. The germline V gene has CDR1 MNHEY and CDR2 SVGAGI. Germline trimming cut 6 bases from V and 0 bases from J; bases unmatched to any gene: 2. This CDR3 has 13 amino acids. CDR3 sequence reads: CASSREASYEQYF. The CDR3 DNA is TGTGCCAGCAGCCGGGAGGCCTCCTACGAGCAGTACTTC.

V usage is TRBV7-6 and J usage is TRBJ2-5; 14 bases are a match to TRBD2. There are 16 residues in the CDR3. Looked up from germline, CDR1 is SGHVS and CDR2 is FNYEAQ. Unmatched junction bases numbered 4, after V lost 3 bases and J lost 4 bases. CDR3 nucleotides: TGTGCCAGCAGCTTTGGGACTAGCGGGAGCGGAGAGACCCAGTACTTC. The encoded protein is CASSFGTSGSGETQYF.

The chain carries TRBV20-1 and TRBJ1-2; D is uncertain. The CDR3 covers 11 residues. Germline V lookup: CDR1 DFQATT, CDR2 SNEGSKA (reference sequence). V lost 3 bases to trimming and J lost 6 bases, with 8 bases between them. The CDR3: CSASLLHGYTF. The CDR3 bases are TGCAGTGCTAGCTTACTTCATGGCTACACCTTC.

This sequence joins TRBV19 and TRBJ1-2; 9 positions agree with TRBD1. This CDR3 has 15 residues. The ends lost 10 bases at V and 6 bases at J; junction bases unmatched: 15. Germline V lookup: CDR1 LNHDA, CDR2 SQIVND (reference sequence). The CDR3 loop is CATTGRGTGNHGYTF. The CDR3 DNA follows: TGTGCCACCACGGGGAGAGGGACAGGGAATCATGGCTACACCTTC.

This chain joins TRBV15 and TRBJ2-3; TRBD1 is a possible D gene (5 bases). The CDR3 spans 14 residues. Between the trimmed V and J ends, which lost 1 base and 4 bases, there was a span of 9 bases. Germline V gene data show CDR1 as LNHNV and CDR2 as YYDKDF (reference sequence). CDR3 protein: CATSRASGPDTQYF. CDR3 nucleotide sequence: TGTGCCACCAGCAGAGCGTCAGGGCCAGATACGCAGTATTTT.

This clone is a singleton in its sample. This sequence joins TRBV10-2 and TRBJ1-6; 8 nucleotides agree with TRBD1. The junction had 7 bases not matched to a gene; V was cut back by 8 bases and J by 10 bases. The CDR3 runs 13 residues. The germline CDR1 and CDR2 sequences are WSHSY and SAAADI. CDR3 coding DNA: TGCGCCAGCCAAGGACAGGGCGGATCACCCCTCCACTTT. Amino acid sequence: CASQGQGGSPLHF.

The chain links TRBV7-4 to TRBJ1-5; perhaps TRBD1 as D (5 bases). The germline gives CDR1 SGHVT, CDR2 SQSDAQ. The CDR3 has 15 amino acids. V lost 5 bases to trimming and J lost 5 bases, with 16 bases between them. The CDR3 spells CASSARTSKDQPQHF. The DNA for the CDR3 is TGTGCCAGCAGCGCTCGGACAAGTAAAGATCAGCCCCAGCATTTT.

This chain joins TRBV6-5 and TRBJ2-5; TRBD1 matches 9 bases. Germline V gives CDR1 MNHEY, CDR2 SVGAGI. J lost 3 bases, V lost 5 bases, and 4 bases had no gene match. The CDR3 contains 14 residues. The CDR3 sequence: CASSKDRGKETQYF. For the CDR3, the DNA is TGTGCCAGCAGTAAGGACAGGGGTAAAGAGACCCAGTACTTC.

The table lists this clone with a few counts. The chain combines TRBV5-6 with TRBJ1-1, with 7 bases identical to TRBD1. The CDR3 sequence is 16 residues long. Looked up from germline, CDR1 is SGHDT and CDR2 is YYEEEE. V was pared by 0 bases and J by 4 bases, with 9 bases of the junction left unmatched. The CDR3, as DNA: TGTGCCAGCAGCTTGGTAGGGGGCAGGGGAAGCACTGAAGCTTTCTTT. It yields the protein CASSLVGGRGSTEAFF.

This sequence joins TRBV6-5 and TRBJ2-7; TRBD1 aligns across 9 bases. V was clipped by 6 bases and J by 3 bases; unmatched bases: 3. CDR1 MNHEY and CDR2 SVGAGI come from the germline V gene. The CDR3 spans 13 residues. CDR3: CASRKDRGYEQYF. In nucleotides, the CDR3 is TGTGCCAGCAGGAAGGACAGGGGCTACGAGCAGTACTTC.

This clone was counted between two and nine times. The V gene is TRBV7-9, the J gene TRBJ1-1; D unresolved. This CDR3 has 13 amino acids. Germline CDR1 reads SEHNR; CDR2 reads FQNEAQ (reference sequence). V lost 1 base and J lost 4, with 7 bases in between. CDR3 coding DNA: TGTGCCAGCAGCTTAGGAACGGTCACTGAAGCTTTCTTT. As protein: CASSLGTVTEAFF.

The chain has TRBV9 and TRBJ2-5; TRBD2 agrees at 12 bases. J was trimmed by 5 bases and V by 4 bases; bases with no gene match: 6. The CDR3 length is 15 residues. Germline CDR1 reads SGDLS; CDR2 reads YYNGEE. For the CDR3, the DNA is TGTGCCAGCAGCCCCCGACTAGCGGGAGAGGAGACCCAGTACTTC. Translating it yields CASSPRLAGEETQYF.

The CDR3 bases are TGTGCCAGCGTCCCGGATGCGGGAGTCTCCTACGAGCAGTACTTC. This encodes CASVPDAGVSYEQYF. The rearrangement joins TRBV28 to TRBJ2-7; TRBD2 agrees at 7 bases. The germline gives CDR1 MDHEN, CDR2 SYDVKM. The CDR3 covers 15 residues. The V segment lost 8 bases and the J segment 0 bases; nucleotides outside the gene matches: 10.

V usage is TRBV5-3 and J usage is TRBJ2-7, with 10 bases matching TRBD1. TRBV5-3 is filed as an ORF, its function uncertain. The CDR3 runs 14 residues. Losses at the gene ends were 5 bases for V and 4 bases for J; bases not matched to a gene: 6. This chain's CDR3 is CARRAGQGVYEQYF. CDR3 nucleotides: TGTGCCAGAAGGGCAGGACAGGGGGTATACGAGCAGTACTTC.